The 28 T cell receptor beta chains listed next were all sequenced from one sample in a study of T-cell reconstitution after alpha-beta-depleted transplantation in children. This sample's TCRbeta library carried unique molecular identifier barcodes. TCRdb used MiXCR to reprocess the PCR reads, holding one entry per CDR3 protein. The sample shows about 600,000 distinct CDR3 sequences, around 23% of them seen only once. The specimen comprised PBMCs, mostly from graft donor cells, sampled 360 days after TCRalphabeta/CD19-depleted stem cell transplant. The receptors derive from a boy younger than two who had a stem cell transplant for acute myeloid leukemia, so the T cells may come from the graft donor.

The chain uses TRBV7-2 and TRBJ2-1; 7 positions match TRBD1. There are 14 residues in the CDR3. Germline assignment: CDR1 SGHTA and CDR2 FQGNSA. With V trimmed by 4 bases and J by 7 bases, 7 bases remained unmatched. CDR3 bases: TGTGCCAGCAGCTCCTACAGGGGTGGGAATGAGCAGTTCTTC. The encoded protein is CASSSYRGGNEQFF. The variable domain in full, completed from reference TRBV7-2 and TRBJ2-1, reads GAGVSQSPSNKVTEKGKDVELRCDPISGHTALYWYRQSLGQGLEFLIYFQGNSAPDKSGLPSDRFSAERTGGSVSTLTIQRTQQEDSAVYLCASSSYRGGNEQFFGPGTRLTVL.

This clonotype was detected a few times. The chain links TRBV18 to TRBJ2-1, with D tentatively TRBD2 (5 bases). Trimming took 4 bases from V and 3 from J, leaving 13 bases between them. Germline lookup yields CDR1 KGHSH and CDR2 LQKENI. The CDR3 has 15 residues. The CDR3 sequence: CASSQLFGDYNEQFF. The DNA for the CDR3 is TGTGCCAGCTCACAATTGTTCGGGGACTACAATGAGCAGTTCTTC.

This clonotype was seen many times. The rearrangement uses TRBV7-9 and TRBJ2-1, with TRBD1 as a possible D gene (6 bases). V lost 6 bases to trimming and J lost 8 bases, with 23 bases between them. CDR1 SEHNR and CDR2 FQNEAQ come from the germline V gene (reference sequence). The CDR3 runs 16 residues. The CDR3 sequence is CASSQSGGLRRDEQFF. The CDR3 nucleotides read TGTGCCAGCAGTCAAAGTGGGGGCCTCAGAAGAGATGAGCAGTTCTTC.

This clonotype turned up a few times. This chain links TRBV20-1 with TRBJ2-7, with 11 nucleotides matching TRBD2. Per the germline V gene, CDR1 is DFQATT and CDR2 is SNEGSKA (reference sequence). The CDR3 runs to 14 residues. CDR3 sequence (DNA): TGCAGCCTAAGCCGGCTAGCGGGGGGCTACGAGCAGTACTTC. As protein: CSLSRLAGGYEQYF.

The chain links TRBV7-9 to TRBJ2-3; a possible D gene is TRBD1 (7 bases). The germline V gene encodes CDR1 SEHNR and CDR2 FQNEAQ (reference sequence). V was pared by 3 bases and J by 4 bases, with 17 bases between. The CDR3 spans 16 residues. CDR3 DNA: TGTGCCAGCAGCTTGAGCGACAGGGAGGTTCCAGATACGCAGTATTTT. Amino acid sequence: CASSLSDREVPDTQYF.

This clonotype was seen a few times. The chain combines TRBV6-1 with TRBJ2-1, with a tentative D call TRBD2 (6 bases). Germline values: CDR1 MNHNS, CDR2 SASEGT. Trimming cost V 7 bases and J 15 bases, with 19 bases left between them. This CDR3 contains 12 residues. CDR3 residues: CASKDYPGVRFF. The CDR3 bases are TGTGCCAGCAAGGACTACCCGGGGGTTAGGTTCTTC.

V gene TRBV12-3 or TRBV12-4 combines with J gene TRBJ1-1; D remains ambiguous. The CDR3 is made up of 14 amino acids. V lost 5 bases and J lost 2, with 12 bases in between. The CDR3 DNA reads TGTGCCAGCAGTAAGTTGGAGGAAAACACTGAAGCTTTCTTT. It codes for CASSKLEENTEAFF.

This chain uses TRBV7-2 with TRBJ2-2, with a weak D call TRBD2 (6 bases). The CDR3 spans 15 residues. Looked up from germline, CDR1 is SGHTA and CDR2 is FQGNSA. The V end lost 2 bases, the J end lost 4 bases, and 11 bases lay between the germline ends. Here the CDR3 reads CASSLRLGGTGELFF. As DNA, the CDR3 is TGTGCCAGCAGCTTACGTCTGGGGGGCACCGGGGAGCTGTTTTTT.

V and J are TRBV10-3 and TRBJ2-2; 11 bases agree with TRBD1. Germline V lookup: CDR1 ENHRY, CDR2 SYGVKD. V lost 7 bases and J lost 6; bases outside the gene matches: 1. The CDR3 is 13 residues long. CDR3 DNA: TGTGCCATCACGGGACAGGGGGCCGGGGAGCTGTTTTTT. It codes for CAITGQGAGELFF.

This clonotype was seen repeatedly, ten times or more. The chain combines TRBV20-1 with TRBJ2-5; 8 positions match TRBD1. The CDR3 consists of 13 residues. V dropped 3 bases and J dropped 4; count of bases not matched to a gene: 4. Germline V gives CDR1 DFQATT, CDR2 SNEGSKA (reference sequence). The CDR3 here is CSASRQGLETQYF. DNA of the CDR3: TGCAGTGCTAGTCGACAGGGGTTAGAGACCCAGTACTTC.

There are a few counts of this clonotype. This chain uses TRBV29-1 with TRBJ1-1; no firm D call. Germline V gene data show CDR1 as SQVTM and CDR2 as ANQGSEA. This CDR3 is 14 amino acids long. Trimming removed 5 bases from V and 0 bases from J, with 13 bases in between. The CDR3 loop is CSVSPVVLNTEAFF. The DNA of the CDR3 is TGCAGCGTTTCCCCAGTAGTTCTGAACACTGAAGCTTTCTTT. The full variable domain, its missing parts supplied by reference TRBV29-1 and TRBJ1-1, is SAVISQKPSRDICQRGTSLTIQCQVDSQVTMMFWYRQQPGQSLTLIATANQGSEATYESGFVIDKFPISRPNLTFSTLTVSNMSPEDSSIYLCSVSPVVLNTEAFFGQGTRLTVV.

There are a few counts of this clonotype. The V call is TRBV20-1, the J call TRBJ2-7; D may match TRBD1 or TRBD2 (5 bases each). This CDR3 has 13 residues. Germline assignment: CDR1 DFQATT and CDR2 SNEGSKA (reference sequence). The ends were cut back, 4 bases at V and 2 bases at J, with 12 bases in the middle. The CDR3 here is CSAIGAGPYEQYF. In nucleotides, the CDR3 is TGCAGTGCTATCGGGGCCGGGCCCTACGAGCAGTACTTC.

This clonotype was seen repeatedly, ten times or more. The CDR3 DNA follows: TGCAGTGCTAGAGATACGGGGGTCTGGGAGACCCAGTACTTC. This gives the protein CSARDTGVWETQYF. This chain uses TRBV20-1 with TRBJ2-5; D might be TRBD2 (6 bases). V lost 0 bases and J lost 5, with 13 bases in between. Germline CDR1 DFQATT, CDR2 SNEGSKA (reference sequence). The CDR3 has 14 residues.

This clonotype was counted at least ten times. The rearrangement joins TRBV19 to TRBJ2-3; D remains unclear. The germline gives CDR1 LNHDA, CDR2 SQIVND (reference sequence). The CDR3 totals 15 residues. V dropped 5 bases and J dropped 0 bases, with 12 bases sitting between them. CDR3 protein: CASSVVPISTDTQYF. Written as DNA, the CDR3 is TGTGCCAGTAGTGTGGTGCCCATAAGCACAGATACGCAGTATTTT.

CDR3 in DNA: TGTGACAGCAGCAACCGACAGGCCATGAACACTGAAGCTTTCTTT. The encoded protein is CDSSNRQAMNTEAFF. The chain carries TRBV21-1 and TRBJ1-1; the table's D call, TRBD1, has no DNA check behind it. TRBV21-1 is labeled a pseudogene. The CDR3 is 15 residues long.

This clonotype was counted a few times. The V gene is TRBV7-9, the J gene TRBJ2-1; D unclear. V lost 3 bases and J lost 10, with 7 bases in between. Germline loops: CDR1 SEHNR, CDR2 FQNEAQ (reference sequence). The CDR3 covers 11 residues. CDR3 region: CASSFGSEQFF. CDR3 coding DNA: TGTGCCAGCAGCTTTGGGTCGGAGCAGTTCTTC.

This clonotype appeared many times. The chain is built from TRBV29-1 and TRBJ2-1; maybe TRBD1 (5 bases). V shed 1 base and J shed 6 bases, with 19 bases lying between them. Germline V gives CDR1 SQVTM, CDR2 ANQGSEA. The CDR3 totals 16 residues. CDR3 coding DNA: TGCAGCGTTGAAGGCCTCAGTGGGGCCCTCCTCAATGAGCAGTTCTTC. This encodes CSVEGLSGALLNEQFF.

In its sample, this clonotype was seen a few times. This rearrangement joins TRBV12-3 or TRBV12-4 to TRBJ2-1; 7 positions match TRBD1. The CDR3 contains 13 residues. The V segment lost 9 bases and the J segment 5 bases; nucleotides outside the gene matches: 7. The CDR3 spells CASTGQSHNEQFF. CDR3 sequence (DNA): TGTGCCAGTACGGGACAGTCCCACAATGAGCAGTTCTTC.

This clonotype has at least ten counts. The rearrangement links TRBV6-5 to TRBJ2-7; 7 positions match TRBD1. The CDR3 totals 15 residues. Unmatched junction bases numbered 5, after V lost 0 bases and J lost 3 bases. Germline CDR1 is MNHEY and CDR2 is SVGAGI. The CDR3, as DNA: TGTGCCAGCAGTTACTCCACAGGGGCCTACTACGAGCAGTACTTC. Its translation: CASSYSTGAYYEQYF.

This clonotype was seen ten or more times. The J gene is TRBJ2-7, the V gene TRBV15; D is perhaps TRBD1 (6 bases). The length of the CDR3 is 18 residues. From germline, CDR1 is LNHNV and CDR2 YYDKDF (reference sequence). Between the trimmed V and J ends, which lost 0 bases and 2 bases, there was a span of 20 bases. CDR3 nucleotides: TGTGCCACCAGCAGAGACAGGGGCCCGGAACCCTTAACCTACGAGCAGTACGTC. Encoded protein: CATSRDRGPEPLTYEQYV.

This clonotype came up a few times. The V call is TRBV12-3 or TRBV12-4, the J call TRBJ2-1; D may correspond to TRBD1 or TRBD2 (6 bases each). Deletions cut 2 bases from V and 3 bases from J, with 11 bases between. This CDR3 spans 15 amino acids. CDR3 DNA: TGTGCCAGCAGTTTAACAGGGAGGAACTACAATGAGCAGTTCTTC. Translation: CASSLTGRNYNEQFF.

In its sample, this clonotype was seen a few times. The CDR3 DNA reads as TGCGCCAGCAGCCCCTGGACATCCTCCTACGAGCAGTACTTC. This encodes CASSPWTSSYEQYF. This chain uses TRBV5-1 with TRBJ2-7; TRBD1 is a possible D gene (5 bases). Trimming took 4 bases from V and 0 from J, leaving 11 bases between them. The CDR3 is made up of 14 amino acids. Germline CDR1 and CDR2: SGHRS and YFSETQ.

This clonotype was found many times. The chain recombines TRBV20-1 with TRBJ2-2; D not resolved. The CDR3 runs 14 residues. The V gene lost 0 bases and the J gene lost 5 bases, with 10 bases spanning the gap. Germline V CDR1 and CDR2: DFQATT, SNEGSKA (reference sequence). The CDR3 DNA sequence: TGCAGTGCTAGAGATGCGATCGGGACCGGGGAGCTGTTTTTT. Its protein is CSARDAIGTGELFF.

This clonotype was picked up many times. Here the CDR3 reads CASSQDGGGSGYTF. CDR3 DNA sequence: TGCGCCAGCAGCCAAGATGGAGGGGGCTCTGGCTACACCTTC. This chain joins TRBV4-1 and TRBJ1-2; 7 positions agree with TRBD1. This CDR3 comprises 14 residues. Germline V gene data show CDR1 as MGHRA and CDR2 as YSYEKL. V was clipped by 0 bases and J by 7 bases; unmatched bases: 5.

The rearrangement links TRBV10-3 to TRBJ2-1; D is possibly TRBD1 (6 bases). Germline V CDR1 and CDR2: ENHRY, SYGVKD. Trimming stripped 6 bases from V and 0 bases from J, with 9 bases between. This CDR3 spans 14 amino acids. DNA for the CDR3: TGTGCCATCAGCGGGACAAGCTCCTACAATGAGCAGTTCTTC. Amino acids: CAISGTSSYNEQFF.

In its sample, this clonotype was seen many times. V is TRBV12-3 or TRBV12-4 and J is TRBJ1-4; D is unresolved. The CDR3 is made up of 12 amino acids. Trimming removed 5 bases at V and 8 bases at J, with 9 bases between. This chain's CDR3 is CASSPSVEKLFF. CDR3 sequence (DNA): TGTGCCAGCAGTCCCTCGGTAGAAAAACTGTTTTTT.

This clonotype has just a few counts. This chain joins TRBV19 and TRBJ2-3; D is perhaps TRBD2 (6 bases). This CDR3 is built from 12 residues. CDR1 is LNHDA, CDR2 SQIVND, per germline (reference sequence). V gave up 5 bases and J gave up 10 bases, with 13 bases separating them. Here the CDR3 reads CASSSRLEAQYF. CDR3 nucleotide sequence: TGTGCCAGTAGTTCGAGACTAGAAGCGCAGTATTTT.

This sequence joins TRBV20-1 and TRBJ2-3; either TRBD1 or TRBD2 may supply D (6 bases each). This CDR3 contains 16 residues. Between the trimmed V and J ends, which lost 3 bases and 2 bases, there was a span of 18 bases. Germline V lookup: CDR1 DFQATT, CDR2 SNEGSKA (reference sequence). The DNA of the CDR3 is TGCAGTGCTAGGGTCTCGGGGGCCCGGCACACAGATACGCAGTATTTT. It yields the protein CSARVSGARHTDTQYF.